These 18 T cell receptor beta chains were sequenced from one sample in a study of cytomegalovirus exposure and HLA in healthy donors. Data came from immunoSEQ multiplex PCR; TCRdb stores just in-frame clones and leaves some out. The repertoire holds over 55,000 clones, 80% to 95% seen once, with about 2.9% in the top ten. The material sequenced was PBMCs. The receptors originated from a man younger than 30 in good health and CMV-seronegative.

V is TRBV5-1 and J is TRBJ1-1, with D possibly TRBD1 on 5 matching bases. The CDR3 sequence is 13 residues long. The germline V gene encodes CDR1 SGHRS and CDR2 YFSETQ. The V end was cut by 4 bases, the J end by 2 bases, with 9 bases between. Here the CDR3 reads CASSEQGNTEAFF. The CDR3 nucleotides are TGCGCCAGCAGCGAGCAGGGTAACACTGAAGCTTTCTTT.

The chain recombines TRBV10-3 with TRBJ2-7; TRBD2 matches at 11 bases. From germline, CDR1 is ENHRY and CDR2 SYGVKD. V was pared by 6 bases and J by 3 bases, with 4 bases of the junction left unmatched. The CDR3 sequence is 14 residues long. Here the CDR3 DNA reads TGTGCCATCAGCACCGGGACTAGCGGCTACGAGCAGTACTTC. It translates to CAISTGTSGYEQYF.

In this sample, this clone turned up a few times. The chain couples TRBV15 to TRBJ2-7; the match to TRBD2 covers 11 bases. The junction had 19 bases not matched to a gene; V was cut back by 0 bases and J by 9 bases. Germline V lookup: CDR1 LNHNV, CDR2 YYDKDF (reference sequence). The CDR3 is 19 amino acids. CDR3 nucleotides: TGTGCCACCAGCAGAGATCCGAGGGGCTTACTAGCGGGAGATGTCGGGCAGTACTTC. It codes for CATSRDPRGLLAGDVGQYF.

CDR3: CASSLSYQGVPEKLFF. The DNA for the CDR3 is TGTGCCAGCAGTTTGTCGTATCAGGGGGTGCCTGAAAAACTGTTTTTT. The rearrangement uses TRBV28 and TRBJ1-4; the match to TRBD1 covers 7 bases. Trimming at V came to 3 bases and at J to 7 bases, leaving 11 bases not matched to a gene. The CDR3 extends over 16 amino acids. Germline CDR1 MDHEN, CDR2 SYDVKM.

The chain links TRBV5-5 to TRBJ2-7, with D possibly TRBD1 on 6 matching bases. The CDR3 is 15 residues long. V was cut by 0 bases and J by 2 bases, with 12 bases left in between. Germline CDR1 is SGHKS and CDR2 is YYEKEE (reference sequence). The CDR3 bases are TGTGCCAGCAGCTTGGCTGGGACAATAGCCTACGAGCAGTACTTC. It specifies CASSLAGTIAYEQYF.

CDR3 loop: CASSPNTGDLNEKLFF. The DNA of the CDR3 is TGTGCCAGCTCACCAAACACAGGGGACCTTAATGAAAAACTGTTTTTT. This rearrangement joins TRBV18 to TRBJ1-4, with TRBD1 matching over 7 bases. This CDR3 has 16 residues. V lost 2 bases and J lost 4; bases outside the gene matches: 7. The germline V gene encodes CDR1 KGHSH and CDR2 LQKENI.

The gene calls are TRBV19 and TRBJ1-5; tentative D call: TRBD1 (6 bases). The V end lost 10 bases, the J end lost 1 base, and 14 bases lay between the germline ends. Germline V gene data show CDR1 as LNHDA and CDR2 as SQIVND (reference sequence). The CDR3 has 14 amino acids. CDR3 in DNA: TGTGCCATAGGAGGGAGGGGGAGCAATCAGCCCCAGCATTTT. It specifies CAIGGRGSNQPQHF. The whole variable domain, remainder taken from reference TRBV19 and TRBJ1-5, is DGGITQSPKYLFRKEGQNVTLSCEQNLNHDAMYWYRQDPGQGLRLIYYSQIVNDFQKGDIAEGYSVSREKKESFPLTVTSAQKNPTAFYLCAIGGRGSNQPQHFGDGTRLSIL.

This clone was detected once. V usage is TRBV30 and J usage is TRBJ2-1, with 14 bases fitting TRBD2. CDR3 length: 16 amino acids. Germline V gene data show CDR1 as GTSNPN and CDR2 as SVGIG (reference sequence). J gave up 8 bases and V 3 bases, and 9 bases lay outside the gene matches. In DNA form, the CDR3 reads TGTGCCTGGAGCGTTGACCCGGGACTAGCGGGAGATGAGCAGTTCTTC. Protein sequence: CAWSVDPGLAGDEQFF.

This chain connects TRBV9 to TRBJ2-2, with D perhaps matching TRBD1 (6 bases). V was pared by 3 bases and J by 4 bases, with 19 bases between. The CDR3 is 17 residues long. From germline, CDR1 is SGDLS and CDR2 YYNGEE. CDR3 residues: CASSAELLGGITGELFF. CDR3 nucleotides: TGTGCCAGCAGCGCTGAGCTATTAGGGGGAATCACCGGGGAGCTGTTTTTT. Drawing the rest from reference TRBV9 and TRBJ2-2, the complete variable domain is DSGVTQTPKHLITATGQRVTLRCSPRSGDLSVYWYQQSLDQGLQFLIQYYNGEERAKGNILERFSAQQFPDLHSELNLSSLELGDSALYFCASSAELLGGITGELFFGEGSRLTVL.

The chain links TRBV28 to TRBJ2-3, with a tentative D call TRBD2 (6 bases). Germline V lookup: CDR1 MDHEN, CDR2 SYDVKM. The CDR3 is made up of 18 amino acids. V was cut by 1 base and J by 3 bases, with 20 bases left in between. CDR3 residues: CASSLSPFVRERTDTQYF. The CDR3 DNA follows: TGTGCCAGCAGTTTATCCCCATTCGTCCGGGAGCGGACAGATACGCAGTATTTT.

The V gene is TRBV28, the J gene TRBJ2-1; 11 bases map to TRBD2. This CDR3 contains 15 residues. CDR1 and CDR2 (germline): MDHEN, SYDVKM. Trimming took 6 bases from V and 9 from J; bases not matched to a gene: 10. CDR3 coding DNA: TGTGCCAGCAGGGAATCACTAGCGGGAGAGGGTGAGCAGTTCTTC. This sequence encodes CASRESLAGEGEQFF.

The chain employs TRBV2 and TRBJ2-6; D is uncertain. The CDR3 has 14 amino acids. In germline, CDR1 is SNHLY, CDR2 FYNNEI. Trimming removed 2 bases at V and 2 bases at J, with 4 bases between. DNA of the CDR3: TGTGCCAGCAGTGAATCTCCTGGGGCCAACGTCCTGACTTTC. It codes for CASSESPGANVLTF.

This chain links TRBV6-1 with TRBJ1-4, with D possibly matching TRBD1 (5 bases). The CDR3 has 14 residues. The germline V and J ends were trimmed by 8 bases and 8 bases, with 18 bases remaining between them. The germline V gene has CDR1 MNHNS and CDR2 SASEGT. The CDR3 DNA is TGTGCCAGCCGAGGGAGCAGGGAGGGAGAAAAACTGTTTTTT. Its protein is CASRGSREGEKLFF.

The V call is TRBV5-8, the J call TRBJ2-3, with unresolved D. CDR3 size: 13 residues. The germline V gene encodes CDR1 SGHTS and CDR2 YDEGEE. V lost 0 bases to trimming and J lost 1 base, with 3 bases between them. The CDR3 is CASSLERTDTQYF. CDR3 DNA: TGTGCCAGCAGCTTGGAGCGCACAGATACGCAGTATTTT.

This chain joins TRBV5-1 and TRBJ2-7; 10 bases line up with TRBD1. The ends lost 4 bases at V and 3 bases at J; junction bases unmatched: 7. The CDR3 has 15 amino acids. Germline V CDR1 and CDR2: SGHRS, YFSETQ. CDR3 region: CASSQSDRGHYEQYF. CDR3 bases: TGCGCCAGCAGCCAGAGTGACAGGGGGCACTACGAGCAGTACTTC.

The chain uses TRBV27 and TRBJ2-6, with D perhaps TRBD1 (5 bases). Trimming stripped 2 bases from V and 1 base from J, with 9 bases between. There are 16 residues in the CDR3. From germline, CDR1 is MNHEY and CDR2 SMNVEV (reference sequence). CDR3 loop: CASSLTAGSGANVLTF. CDR3 DNA sequence: TGTGCCAGCAGTTTAACGGCAGGGTCTGGGGCCAACGTCCTGACTTTC.

The chain recombines TRBV9 with TRBJ2-2, with 10 bases aligning to TRBD1. CDR1 and CDR2 from the germline V gene are SGDLS and YYNGEE. The CDR3 sequence is 18 residues long. The V and J ends lost 4 bases and 3 bases, in that order; junction bases with no gene match: 12. DNA for the CDR3: TGTGCCAGCAGCCCGGGACAGGGGTTTTTTCGTGACACCGGGGAGCTGTTTTTT. Residues: CASSPGQGFFRDTGELFF.

This rearrangement joins TRBV6-6 to TRBJ2-7; 11 nucleotides align to TRBD1. The trim removed 4 bases at V and 3 bases at J, leaving 5 bases unmatched. The CDR3 runs to 15 residues. The germline V gene encodes CDR1 MNHNY and CDR2 SVGAGI (reference sequence). In DNA form, the CDR3 reads TGTGCCAGCAGTTCTTCCGGGACAGGGGGCTACGAGCAGTACTTC. This translates into CASSSSGTGGYEQYF.